The 20 T cell receptor beta chains reported below all come from one sample, sequenced in a study of T-cell reconstitution after alpha-beta-depleted transplantation in children. The TCRbeta library was prepared with unique molecular identifiers. TCRdb processed the PCR reads anew with MiXCR; each CDR3 protein has one entry. The data contain 100,000 or so distinct CDR3 sequences, about 16% of them seen just once; the ten biggest clones take up about 20%. Sequences were derived from PBMCs, mostly from graft donor cells, sampled 180 days after TCRalphabeta/CD19-depleted stem cell transplant. These receptors were obtained from a male patient aged 2 to 10 who had a stem cell transplant for acute lymphoblastic leukemia, so the T cells may come from the graft donor.

This clonotype has at least ten counts. This chain joins TRBV20-1 and TRBJ2-3; 7 nucleotides match TRBD2. The CDR3 has 14 residues. V dropped 1 base and J dropped 4; count of bases not matched to a gene: 5. The V gene's germline CDR1 is DFQATT and CDR2 SNEGSKA (reference sequence). The CDR3 DNA follows: TGCAGTGCTAGAGGGGGGGGGTGGGCAGATACGCAGTATTTT. Translated, it gives CSARGGGWADTQYF.

This clonotype occurred a few times. The genes are TRBV11-2 and TRBJ2-1; 7 bases agree with TRBD2. Trimming at V came to 8 bases and at J to 8 bases, leaving 6 bases not matched to a gene. Germline V CDR1 and CDR2: SGHAT, FQNNGV. This CDR3 is 12 amino acids long. The CDR3, as DNA: TGTGCCAGCGGCGTCCGGGGGGATGAGCAGTTCTTC. Translated: CASGVRGDEQFF.

Worth noting for this clonotype: Mismatch with germline at one junction end may stem from a read error. This chain links TRBV20-1 with TRBJ2-7, with 7 bases matching TRBD2. This CDR3 region has 17 residues. Germline CDR1 is DFQATT and CDR2 is SNEGSKA (reference sequence). CDR3: CCARDHERLAGFYEQYF. The DNA for the CDR3 is TGCTGTGCTAGAGATCATGAGAGATTAGCGGGTTTCTACGAGCAGTACTTC.

V usage is TRBV18 and J usage is TRBJ2-7; no firm D call. The germline CDR1 and CDR2 sequences are KGHSH and LQKENI. V lost 1 base and J lost 6, with 13 bases in between. The CDR3 runs 14 residues. The CDR3 here is CASSPRAEDAEQYF. Written as DNA, the CDR3 is TGTGCCAGCTCACCACGGGCAGAGGATGCCGAGCAGTACTTC.

This clonotype was seen only a few times. This chain joins TRBV7-6 and TRBJ2-5, with D possibly being TRBD2 (5 bases). CDR3 length equals 14 residues. The ends were cut back, 1 base at V and 0 bases at J, with 6 bases in the middle. Germline V gene data show CDR1 as SGHVS and CDR2 as FNYEAQ. CDR3 DNA: TGTGCCAGCAGCTTAGGAGGGTACCAAGAGACCCAGTACTTC. It yields the protein CASSLGGYQETQYF.

V gene TRBV7-2 combines with J gene TRBJ2-1; D gene ambiguous. Trimming removed 3 bases from V and 7 bases from J, with 10 bases in between. The length of the CDR3 is 13 residues. Per germline, CDR1 SGHTA and CDR2 FQGNSA. CDR3 DNA: TGTGCCAGCAGCTTGTTCCCTCCTAATGAGCAGTTCTTC. Its translation: CASSLFPPNEQFF.

This clonotype was found a few times. V is TRBV10-3 and J is TRBJ1-5, with D uncertain. The CDR3 is made up of 14 amino acids. The germline CDR1 and CDR2 sequences are ENHRY and SYGVKD. The V end lost 4 bases, the J end lost 4 bases, and 11 bases lay between the germline ends. The CDR3 DNA sequence: TGTGCCATCAGTGGAGCTCCGGGAAATCAGCCCCAGCATTTT. Its translation: CAISGAPGNQPQHF.

This chain joins TRBV3-1 and TRBJ2-2; the match to TRBD2 covers 12 bases. J gave up 1 base and V 0 bases, and 0 bases lay outside the gene matches. CDR1 and CDR2 from the germline V gene are LGHDT and YNNKEL (reference sequence). This CDR3 region has 17 residues. The CDR3 DNA is TGTGCCAGCAGCCAAGAGGGACTAGCGGGGAACACCGGGGAGCTGTTTTTT. Translation: CASSQEGLAGNTGELFF.

V usage is TRBV11-2 and J usage is TRBJ2-1; 8 positions agree with TRBD2. Trimming took 2 bases from V and 4 from J; bases not matched to a gene: 7. CDR3 length: 16 residues. CDR1 and CDR2 from the germline V gene are SGHAT and FQNNGV. CDR3 sequence reads: CASSLPGGRGYNEQFF. CDR3 DNA: TGTGCCAGCAGCTTACCGGGGGGGCGAGGGTACAATGAGCAGTTCTTC.

This rearrangement joins TRBV12-3 or TRBV12-4 to TRBJ1-2; weak D call: TRBD1 (6 bases). This CDR3 comprises 15 residues. V dropped 5 bases and J dropped 2 bases, with 15 bases sitting between them. The CDR3: CASSRSGVQNYGYTF. In DNA, the CDR3 is TGTGCCAGCAGTAGATCAGGGGTTCAGAACTATGGCTACACCTTC.

V gene TRBV5-8 combines with J gene TRBJ1-1; 7 bases fit TRBD1. The junction had 13 bases not matched to a gene; V was cut back by 0 bases and J by 11 bases. CDR3 length equals 15 residues. Germline CDR1 is SGHTS and CDR2 is YDEGEE. The CDR3 region is CASSLAVQGLMMAFF. The CDR3 bases are TGTGCCAGCAGCTTGGCCGTACAGGGGCTGATGATGGCTTTCTTT.

The chain joins TRBV2 to TRBJ1-6; tentatively, D is TRBD1 (5 bases). The CDR3 sequence is 13 residues long. CDR1 and CDR2 (germline): SNHLY, FYNNEI. V shed 3 bases and J shed 10 bases, with 10 bases lying between them. DNA of the CDR3: TGTGCCAGCAGTGACAGGGAGGGGTCACCCCTCCACTTT. It is translated as CASSDREGSPLHF.

The gene calls are TRBV29-1 and TRBJ2-5; D gene ambiguous. The CDR3 contains 12 residues. V was trimmed by 4 bases and J by 5 bases, leaving 11 bases between them. Germline V gives CDR1 SQVTM, CDR2 ANQGSEA. The CDR3 coding sequence is TGCAGCGTTGGTACACTGGGGGAGACCCAGTACTTC. It is translated as CSVGTLGETQYF. Looking up the rest from reference TRBV29-1 and TRBJ2-5 gives the full variable domain: SAVISQKPSRDICQRGTSLTIQCQVDSQVTMMFWYRQQPGQSLTLIATANQGSEATYESGFVIDKFPISRPNLTFSTLTVSNMSPEDSSIYLCSVGTLGETQYFGPGTRLLVL.

There are a few counts of this clonotype. The J gene is TRBJ2-5, the V gene TRBV20-1, with D possibly matching TRBD2 (5 bases). There are 19 residues in the CDR3. Between the trimmed V and J ends, which lost 0 bases and 2 bases, there was a span of 25 bases. Germline V gene data show CDR1 as DFQATT and CDR2 as SNEGSKA (reference sequence). Written as DNA, the CDR3 is TGCAGTGCTAGAGATTGGGAGACCCAACAAGCGAGATTACAAGAGACCCAGTACTTC. Translated, it gives CSARDWETQQARLQETQYF.

This clonotype has more than one count but fewer than ten. The CDR3 nucleotides are TGTGCCAGCAGCCCATATACCTCTGAGGAGAATGAAAAACTGTTTTTT. Its translation is CASSPYTSEENEKLFF. This chain links TRBV7-9 with TRBJ1-4, with D unresolved. V lost 5 bases and J lost 5, with 18 bases in between. Germline CDR1 is SEHNR and CDR2 is FQNEAQ (reference sequence). This CDR3 is built from 16 residues.

This clonotype was observed a few times. The gene calls are TRBV4-3 and TRBJ2-7, with a tentative D call TRBD1 (5 bases). V was clipped by 4 bases and J by 0 bases, with 16 bases between them. CDR3 length equals 16 residues. From germline, CDR1 is LGHNA and CDR2 YSLEER. The CDR3 protein is CASSPFAFTGSYEQYF. The CDR3 DNA follows: TGCGCCAGCAGCCCCTTCGCTTTTACAGGCTCCTACGAGCAGTACTTC.

V usage is TRBV5-1 and J usage is TRBJ1-1, with D maybe TRBD1 (6 bases). The CDR3 is 14 residues long. Germline V gives CDR1 SGHRS, CDR2 YFSETQ. V shed 2 bases and J shed 1 base, with 9 bases lying between them. The CDR3 bases are TGCGCCAGCAGCTTCTTGGGACAGAACACTGAAGCTTTCTTT. Translating it yields CASSFLGQNTEAFF.

This clonotype was seen repeatedly, ten times or more. This sequence joins TRBV20-1 and TRBJ2-7, with TRBD2 matching 10 bases. The CDR3 spans 16 residues. Trimming cost V 3 bases and J 1 base; bases outside gene matches: 9. Germline V lookup: CDR1 DFQATT, CDR2 SNEGSKA (reference sequence). DNA for the CDR3: TGCAGTGCTAGCGGGCTAGCGGGAGTTTCTTCCTACGAGCAGTACTTC. Translating it yields CSASGLAGVSSYEQYF.

The genes are TRBV13 and TRBJ2-7, with D possibly being TRBD2 (5 bases). Between the trimmed V and J ends, which lost 5 bases and 0 bases, there was a span of 11 bases. The CDR3 spans 14 residues. The germline V gene has CDR1 PRHDT and CDR2 FYEKMQ (reference sequence). The CDR3, as DNA: TGTGCCAGCAGCCGGGGTGGGAACTCCTACGAGCAGTACTTC. It encodes CASSRGGNSYEQYF. Supplemented by reference TRBV13 and TRBJ2-7, the full variable domain reads AAGVIQSPRHLIKEKRETATLKCYPIPRHDTVYWYQQGPGQDPQFLISFYEKMQSDKGSIPDRFSAQQFSDYHSELNMSSLELGDSALYFCASSRGGNSYEQYFGPGTRLTVT.

The J gene is TRBJ2-3, the V gene TRBV7-9, with 8 bases aligning to TRBD2. The J segment lost 1 base and the V segment lost 5 bases, leaving 5 bases of the junction unmatched. This CDR3 is built from 15 residues. Germline V gene lookup returns CDR1 SEHNR and CDR2 FQNEAQ (reference sequence). The CDR3 protein is CASSPTSGGTDTQYF. The CDR3, as DNA: TGTGCCAGCAGCCCTACTAGCGGTGGCACAGATACGCAGTATTTT.